Listed below are T cell receptor beta chains from one sample, sequenced in a study of blood T cell repertoires in COVID-19. The data were produced by immunoSEQ multiplex PCR, yet TCRdb's version contains in-frame clones alone and is incomplete. The sample has approximately 330,000 clones, around 90% seen once. The sequenced sample was peripheral blood. The source of these receptors is a young man with COVID-19, enrolled during active disease. CDR3s include the opening cysteine and the closing phenylalanine or tryptophan. Each record gives: J gene, V gene, CDR3 protein.

j_call: TRBJ1-2
v_call: TRBV9
cdr3_aa: CASSVGPGNYGYTF

j_call: TRBJ1-3
v_call: TRBV5-1
cdr3_aa: CASSLAQGSGNTIYF

j_call: TRBJ2-1
v_call: TRBV7-9
cdr3_aa: CASSLLGDSYNEQFF

j_call: TRBJ1-5
v_call: TRBV7-9
cdr3_aa: CASSLAGQGNQPQHF

j_call: TRBJ1-2
v_call: TRBV14
cdr3_aa: CASSQISTGIDGYTF

j_call: TRBJ1-1
v_call: TRBV18
cdr3_aa: CASSPSVWGQGQGAEAFF

j_call: TRBJ1-2
v_call: TRBV4-1
cdr3_aa: CASSQDPGQGMANYGYTF

j_call: TRBJ2-1
v_call: TRBV10-3
cdr3_aa: CAISGQQNNNEQFF

j_call: TRBJ2-3
v_call: TRBV6-4
cdr3_aa: CARGGGTDTQYF

j_call: TRBJ2-7
v_call: TRBV7-8
cdr3_aa: CASSLNRFMGQGEFIDGEQYF

j_call: TRBJ2-1
v_call: TRBV5-1
cdr3_aa: CASSPDRNNEQFF

j_call: TRBJ2-7
v_call: TRBV5-4
cdr3_aa: CASSLAGFIYEQYF

j_call: TRBJ1-4
v_call: TRBV28
cdr3_aa: CASSPAQGYNEKLFF

j_call: TRBJ1-2
v_call: TRBV3-1/TRBV3-2
cdr3_aa: CASSQGLYGYTF

j_call: TRBJ1-4
v_call: TRBV19
cdr3_aa: CASTLSPGTGRVKLFF

j_call: TRBJ2-7
v_call: TRBV6-1
cdr3_aa: CASSHAWLATYEQYF

j_call: TRBJ1-6
v_call: TRBV6-6
cdr3_aa: CASRRTGAAGSYNSPLHF

j_call: TRBJ2-5
v_call: TRBV7-3
cdr3_aa: CASSSYYQETQYF

j_call: TRBJ2-7
v_call: TRBV5-1
cdr3_aa: CASSLQGRYEQYF

j_call: TRBJ1-2
v_call: TRBV27
cdr3_aa: CASSFRVNYGYTF

j_call: TRBJ1-1
v_call: TRBV12-3/TRBV12-4
cdr3_aa: CASTSGEGTEAFF

j_call: TRBJ2-2
v_call: TRBV18
cdr3_aa: CASSPGLAGGPGELFF

j_call: TRBJ1-6
v_call: TRBV10-3
cdr3_aa: CAISETENSPLHF

j_call: TRBJ2-1
v_call: TRBV28
cdr3_aa: CASLGTKLYNEQFF